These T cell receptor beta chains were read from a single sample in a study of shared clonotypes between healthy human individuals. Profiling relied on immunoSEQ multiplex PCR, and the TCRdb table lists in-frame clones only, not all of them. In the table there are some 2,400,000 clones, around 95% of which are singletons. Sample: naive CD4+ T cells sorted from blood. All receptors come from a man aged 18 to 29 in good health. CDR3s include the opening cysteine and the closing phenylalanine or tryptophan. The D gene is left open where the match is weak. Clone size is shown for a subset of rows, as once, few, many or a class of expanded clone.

CASSGQAYEQYF,TGTGCCAGCAGTGGCCAAGCCTACGAGCAGTACTTC,TRBJ2-7,.,TRBV6-6,.
CAPRGGLAGAVNIQYF,TGCGCCCCCAGGGGGGGCCTAGCGGGGGCAGTGAACATTCAGTACTTC,TRBJ2-4,TRBD2,TRBV10-1,.
CASSGGGPTDTQYF,TGTGCCAGTAGCGGGGGAGGCCCCACAGATACGCAGTATTTT,TRBJ2-3,TRBD2,TRBV10-3,once
CASSYSSGPYEQYF,TGTGCCAGCAGTTACTCTAGCGGCCCCTACGAGCAGTACTTC,TRBJ2-7,.,TRBV6-6,.
CASSLFYLTDTQYF,TGTGCCAGCTCACTATTCTACCTCACAGATACGCAGTATTTT,TRBJ2-3,.,TRBV18,.
CAWSTPPGRRRDGLNSPLHF,TGTGCCTGGAGTACTCCTCCGGGACGGCGAAGGGATGGTTTAAATTCACCCCTCCACTTT,TRBJ1-6,.,TRBV30,.
CASSLSDRVAYEQYF,TGTGCCAGCAGCCTCTCGGACAGGGTGGCCTACGAGCAGTACTTC,TRBJ2-7,TRBD1,TRBV5-4,.
CSVPGVAETQYF,TGCAGCGTTCCGGGGGTGGCAGAGACCCAGTACTTC,TRBJ2-5,.,TRBV29-1,.
CASSWTGVGETQYF,TGTGCCAGCAGCTGGACAGGGGTTGGGGAGACCCAGTACTTC,TRBJ2-5,TRBD1,TRBV11-2,.
CASSPVAGVRVEQYF,TGTGCCAGCAGCCCCGTAGCGGGAGTCAGGGTCGAGCAGTACTTC,TRBJ2-7,TRBD2,TRBV27,once
CASSPNWGDGEKLFF,TGTGCCAGCAGCCCCAACTGGGGGGACGGTGAAAAACTGTTTTTT,TRBJ1-4,.,TRBV7-9,.
CAISESQGADTQYF,TGTGCCATCAGTGAGTCCCAGGGCGCAGATACGCAGTATTTT,TRBJ2-3,.,TRBV10-3,.
CASSLGTTSGTDTQYF,TGCGCCAGCAGCTTGGGGACGACTAGCGGCACAGATACGCAGTATTTT,TRBJ2-3,TRBD2,TRBV5-1,.
CASSSRAGGSNQPQHF,TGTGCCAGCAGTTCCAGGGCTGGAGGTAGCAATCAGCCCCAGCATTTT,TRBJ1-5,.,TRBV28,.
CASSQEAFEKLFF,TGCGCCAGCAGCCAAGAAGCGTTTGAAAAACTGTTTTTT,TRBJ1-4,.,TRBV4-1,.
CASSQLEVRNSPLHF,TGTGCCAGTAGTCAACTTGAGGTTCGTAATTCACCCCTCCACTTT,TRBJ1-6,.,TRBV19,.
CASSSRTANTGELFF,TGTGCCAGCAGCTCCCGGACGGCGAACACCGGGGAGCTGTTTTTT,TRBJ2-2,.,TRBV7-9,.
CASSIARTSNQPQHF,TGTGCCAGTAGTATCGCTCGGACTAGCAATCAGCCCCAGCATTTT,TRBJ1-5,.,TRBV19,.
CASSDRSGQGTDTQYF,TGTGCCAGCAGTGACAGGAGCGGTCAGGGCACAGATACGCAGTATTTT,TRBJ2-3,.,TRBV6-1,.
CASSLDRDGYTF,TGTGCCAGCAGCTTAGACAGGGACGGCTACACCTTC,TRBJ1-2,.,TRBV7-2,.
CASSLADGDEQFF,TGCGCCAGCAGCTTGGCCGATGGCGATGAGCAGTTCTTC,TRBJ2-1,.,TRBV5-1,.
CASSEDGQRVNF,TGTGCCAGCAGTGAAGATGGACAGAGGGTAAATTTC,TRBJ2-7,.,TRBV6-1,.
CASSEGNYNEQFF,TGTGCCAGCAGTGAAGGCAACTACAATGAGCAGTTCTTC,TRBJ2-1,.,TRBV2,.
CAWSRQGPNEQYF,TGTGCCTGGAGTAGACAGGGGCCTAACGAGCAGTACTTC,TRBJ2-7,TRBD1,TRBV30,.
CASSPYRDRTYEQYF,TGTGCCAGCAGCCCCTACCGGGACAGAACCTACGAGCAGTACTTC,TRBJ2-7,TRBD1,TRBV14,.
CASSALFSAEAFF,TGTGCCAGCAGCGCACTATTCTCCGCTGAAGCTTTCTTT,TRBJ1-1,.,TRBV9,.
CASSSRGINGEQFF,TGCGCCAGCAGTAGCAGGGGAATTAATGGTGAGCAGTTCTTC,TRBJ2-1,.,TRBV10-1,.